The present TCR beta chain was sequenced within a study of STAT5B mutations in CD4+ large granular lymphocyte leukemia. Study observations and caveats: Compared with healthy controls (2/35), patient top clones favored TRBV06 (8/27). Of heterogeneous patient samples, only 6 CD4-sorted ones were compared for clonality.

Concerning this clone: Antigen specificity is unknown.

Per germline, CDR1 MDHEN and CDR2 SYDVKM. V shed 4 bases and J 1 base; nucleotides not matched to a gene: 5. The CDR3 covers 15 residues. Padova, Helsinki and Shinshu hematology units supplied the CD4+ T-LGLL patients. Either unselected PBMC or bead-purified CD4+, CD4+CD8+, CD57+ or CD56+ cells were sequenced. The protocol was immunoSEQ multiplex PCR, while the TCRdb copy is restricted to in-frame clones and leaves out a portion. The sample shows 5,000 or so clones, about 90% of them seen only once. V is TRBV28 and J is TRBJ1-1; TRBD1 agrees at 8 bases. The sequence was obtained from a middle-aged man with CD4+ T-cell large granular lymphocyte leukemia. Material for sequencing was PBMCs. CDR3 nucleotide sequence: TGTGCCAGCAGTTGGGGGACAGGTGAGAACACTGAAGCTTTCTTT. Its translation: CASSWGTGENTEAFF.